This TCR beta chain was documented in a study of T cell responses to AZD1222 COVID-19 vaccine. Study summary: Pooled together were second doses at about 4 or about 12 weeks.

This clone has more than one count but fewer than ten. Its antigen is unknown. The protocol was immunoSEQ multiplex PCR, while the TCRdb copy is restricted to in-frame clones and leaves out a portion. The table lists fewer than 50,000 clones, roughly 75% of them singletons. Regarding the study as a whole: Spike-specific TCR breadth rose after two AZD1222 doses, and depth rose as well. White British people made up most donors, females outnumbered males, and clonal diversity was possibly underestimated. All repertoire sampling was performed exclusively after the peak T cell response.

The CDR3 length is 13 residues. Germline V gene data show CDR1 as SGHRS and CDR2 as YFSETQ. V lost 3 bases and J 5 bases, leaving 11 bases between the germline ends. This chain joins TRBV5-1 and TRBJ1-1; perhaps TRBD1 as D (5 bases). Sequences were derived from peripheral blood, sampled on day 0 of AZD1222 vaccination. The receptor's source is an adult in good health. The CDR3 nucleotides are TGCGCCAGCAGCTCCTTGGGGGGAACTGAAGCTTTCTTT. It yields the protein CASSSLGGTEAFF.